This is a list of T cell receptor beta chains from one sample in a study of blood T cell repertoires in COVID-19. The data were produced by immunoSEQ multiplex PCR, yet TCRdb's version contains in-frame clones alone and is incomplete. Altogether about 200,000 clones are present, roughly 85% being singletons, with the ten largest covering 2.5%. The sequencing sample was made of peripheral blood. These receptor sequences come from a woman aged 40 to 49 with active or convalescent COVID-19. The CDR3 runs from the conserved cysteine through the conserved F or W. Expanded clones are given a class, and other clones once, few, many or no size at all.

abundance: .; v_gene: TRBV6-1; j_gene: TRBJ1-3; CDR3aa: CASSGRDRGVGGNTIYF
abundance: once; v_gene: TRBV6-2/TRBV6-3; j_gene: TRBJ1-1; CDR3aa: CASSYSGGREDTEAFF
abundance: once; v_gene: TRBV2; j_gene: TRBJ2-3; CDR3aa: CASSGDRGWTDTQYF
abundance: few; v_gene: TRBV19; j_gene: TRBJ1-1; CDR3aa: CASSTTGTGIFTAFF
abundance: .; v_gene: TRBV7-8; j_gene: TRBJ2-5; CDR3aa: CASSPVRETQYF
abundance: .; v_gene: TRBV6-2/TRBV6-3; j_gene: TRBJ1-3; CDR3aa: CASSPQGGSGNTIYF
abundance: .; v_gene: TRBV5-1; j_gene: TRBJ1-6; CDR3aa: CASSPSTGTYNSPLHF
abundance: .; v_gene: TRBV3-1/TRBV3-2; j_gene: TRBJ2-3; CDR3aa: CASSRGGSTDTQYF
abundance: once; v_gene: TRBV12-3/TRBV12-4; j_gene: TRBJ1-1; CDR3aa: CASRPGEGTEAFF
abundance: once; v_gene: TRBV5-1; j_gene: TRBJ1-1; CDR3aa: CASSPGRTGMNTEAFF
abundance: .; v_gene: TRBV7-3; j_gene: TRBJ1-2; CDR3aa: CASSQGPAANYGYTF
abundance: .; v_gene: TRBV7-2; j_gene: TRBJ1-6; CDR3aa: CASSLVRQGSRIYNSPLHF
abundance: .; v_gene: TRBV7-8; j_gene: TRBJ2-1; CDR3aa: CASSSQRLAGVIYEQFF
abundance: .; v_gene: TRBV19; j_gene: TRBJ2-1; CDR3aa: CASSILAGSSYNEQFF
abundance: .; v_gene: TRBV18; j_gene: TRBJ1-2; CDR3aa: CASSPEGQSNYGYTF
abundance: .; v_gene: TRBV21-1; j_gene: TRBJ2-3; CDR3aa: CASSHSTGKGKQDTQYF
abundance: few; v_gene: TRBV6-1; j_gene: TRBJ1-6; CDR3aa: CASSEIGDRSSPLHF
abundance: .; v_gene: TRBV19; j_gene: TRBJ1-4; CDR3aa: CATSTVSSYEKLFF
abundance: few; v_gene: TRBV11-3; j_gene: TRBJ1-1; CDR3aa: CASSSGDGMNTEAFF
abundance: .; v_gene: TRBV7-2; j_gene: TRBJ2-7; CDR3aa: CASSLPKMGQGHPYEQYF
abundance: .; v_gene: TRBV4-2; j_gene: TRBJ2-2; CDR3aa: CASSPTSDTGELFF
abundance: .; v_gene: TRBV25-1; j_gene: TRBJ2-7; CDR3aa: CASSVLGGRDYEQYF
abundance: .; v_gene: TRBV7-9; j_gene: TRBJ1-1; CDR3aa: CASSTAGVNTEAFF
abundance: .; v_gene: TRBV7-2; j_gene: TRBJ1-1; CDR3aa: CASSRRDRVMGTEAFF
abundance: .; v_gene: TRBV6-5; j_gene: TRBJ2-7; CDR3aa: CASTRGFADYEQYF
abundance: few; v_gene: TRBV18; j_gene: TRBJ1-2; CDR3aa: CASSPRDYTNYGYTF
abundance: .; v_gene: TRBV7-2; j_gene: TRBJ1-2; CDR3aa: CASSINQGAGYGYTF
abundance: .; v_gene: TRBV29-1; j_gene: TRBJ1-6; CDR3aa: CSVGTGTEYSPLHF
abundance: .; v_gene: TRBV18; j_gene: TRBJ1-2; CDR3aa: CASSPGARGYTF
abundance: .; v_gene: TRBV27; j_gene: TRBJ1-2; CDR3aa: CASSPAATVIYYGYTF
abundance: once; v_gene: TRBV4-1; j_gene: TRBJ1-6; CDR3aa: CASSQADSNSPLHF
abundance: .; v_gene: TRBV4-1; j_gene: TRBJ2-5; CDR3aa: CASSQEGRWGGVRETQYF
abundance: .; v_gene: TRBV5-1; j_gene: TRBJ2-1; CDR3aa: CASSTTGTGSNEQFF
abundance: .; v_gene: TRBV6-9; j_gene: TRBJ2-7; CDR3aa: CASSFGGRAEQYF
abundance: .; v_gene: TRBV5-6; j_gene: TRBJ1-5; CDR3aa: CASSLGHRENSNQPQHF
abundance: many; v_gene: TRBV4-3; j_gene: TRBJ1-2; CDR3aa: CASSQVPQGILPSGYTF
abundance: .; v_gene: TRBV28; j_gene: TRBJ2-4; CDR3aa: CASSSDRAPIQYF
abundance: .; v_gene: TRBV5-1; j_gene: TRBJ2-7; CDR3aa: CASSRTGGLEEQYF
abundance: .; v_gene: TRBV11-2; j_gene: TRBJ2-7; CDR3aa: CASSSGTSGEQYF
abundance: .; v_gene: TRBV28; j_gene: TRBJ1-1; CDR3aa: CASSSPSGSGNTEAFF
abundance: .; v_gene: TRBV7-8; j_gene: TRBJ1-4; CDR3aa: CASSLLGAGNEKLFF
abundance: .; v_gene: TRBV10-3; j_gene: TRBJ1-4; CDR3aa: CAISEAALGSEKLFF
abundance: .; v_gene: TRBV29-1; j_gene: TRBJ1-2; CDR3aa: CSVGTVYGYTF
abundance: .; v_gene: TRBV4-2; j_gene: TRBJ2-3; CDR3aa: CASSLREGLAGGTDTQYF
abundance: .; v_gene: TRBV4-3; j_gene: TRBJ1-2; CDR3aa: CASSSDRRGYGYTF
abundance: .; v_gene: TRBV28; j_gene: TRBJ2-6; CDR3aa: CASSLRRGEPGGANVLTF
abundance: .; v_gene: TRBV7-9; j_gene: TRBJ1-2; CDR3aa: CASSSTGFGYTF
abundance: .; v_gene: TRBV18; j_gene: TRBJ1-1; CDR3aa: CASSESNSNTEAFF
abundance: .; v_gene: TRBV10-3; j_gene: TRBJ1-2; CDR3aa: CAITKQGYGYTF
abundance: .; v_gene: TRBV9; j_gene: TRBJ2-1; CDR3aa: CASSGLAAHNEQFF
abundance: .; v_gene: TRBV18; j_gene: TRBJ1-2; CDR3aa: CASSPQQGAKNYGYTF
abundance: .; v_gene: TRBV21-1; j_gene: TRBJ1-6; CDR3aa: CASSKQGAHSPLHF
abundance: once; v_gene: TRBV5-4; j_gene: TRBJ2-1; CDR3aa: CASSLRLANNEQFF